Sequencing of this T cell receptor (beta chain) was carried out in a study of spatial heterogeneity in lung cancer. Trimming took off 3 bases at V and 0 bases at J, with 5 bases between the two ends. In germline, CDR1 is MNHNS, CDR2 SASEGT. CDR3 length: 13 residues. Findings and limits, study-wide: Tumor mutation count correlated with how many alpha and beta TCRs expanded intratumorally.

This clonotype was seen repeatedly, ten times or more. Its target is unknown. Described time point: sample taken at primary tumor resection. Each CDR3 protein gets one entry after TCRdb re-called the 5' RACE reads with MiXCR. The sample yields 13,000 or so distinct CDR3 sequences, about 5.4% seen once. The chain recombines TRBV6-1 with TRBJ2-5; D uncertain. The TCR originated in a female donor with early-stage non-small cell lung cancer. This specimen consisted of lung tumor tissue, obtained at surgery. CDR3: CASSEWYQETQYF. The DNA for the CDR3 is TGTGCCAGCAGTGAGTGGTACCAAGAGACCCAGTACTTC.